These T cell receptor beta chains were read from a single sample in a study of OX40 agonist ivuxolimab in advanced cancers. The table came from immunoSEQ multiplex PCR; TCRdb's copy has only in-frame clones and leaves some out. The sample has more than 20,000 clones; just under 75% are singletons. This specimen consisted of CD4+ or CD8+ T cells sorted from blood, obtained in a trial of the OX40 agonist ivuxolimab. Source of these receptors: an adult with an advanced solid tumor such as melanoma, head and neck, liver or kidney cancer. CDR3s include the opening cysteine and the closing phenylalanine or tryptophan. A D gene is named only where the DNA matches it firmly. Expanded clones get a size class; other rows say once, few or many, or leave the size out.

v_call	d_call	clone_size	j_call	cdr3_aa	cdr3_nt
TRBV10-2	.	.	TRBJ1-3	CASRRGNTIYF	TGCGCCAGCAGAAGAGGAAACACCATATATTTT
TRBV7-6	TRBD1	few	TRBJ1-5	CASSLAKGGRVRPQHF	TGTGCCAGCAGCTTAGCGAAAGGGGGCAGAGTCAGGCCCCAGCATTTT
TRBV19	.	once	TRBJ1-5	CASSIGSLGNQPQHF	TGTGCCAGTAGTATCGGGTCACTGGGGAATCAGCCCCAGCATTTT
TRBV30	.	.	TRBJ1-1	CAWRDGYTEAFF	TGTGCCTGGAGGGACGGTTACACTGAAGCTTTCTTT
TRBV27	.	.	TRBJ2-1	CASALRPGPNNEQFF	TGTGCCAGTGCGCTTAGGCCGGGACCGAACAATGAGCAGTTCTTC
TRBV4-2	TRBD2	once	TRBJ2-3	CASSQLSGGAPDTQYF	TGTGCCAGCAGCCAACTCAGCGGGGGGGCCCCAGATACGCAGTATTTT
TRBV19	TRBD1	.	TRBJ2-2	CASSMLGQGFRTGELFF	TGTGCCAGTAGTATGCTGGGACAGGGGTTTAGAACCGGGGAGCTGTTTTTT
TRBV9	.	.	TRBJ1-1	CASSVELNTEAFF	TGTGCCAGCAGCGTAGAGCTGAACACTGAAGCTTTCTTT
TRBV19	.	.	TRBJ2-3	CASVGESTDTQYF	TGTGCCAGTGTGGGGGAGTCCACAGATACGCAGTATTTT
TRBV6-6	.	few	TRBJ2-7	CASSAVDYEQYF	TGTGCCAGCAGTGCTGTTGATTACGAGCAGTACTTC
TRBV7-6	TRBD2	.	TRBJ2-5	CASSFLRGDLSRETQYF	TGTGCCAGCAGCTTTTTACGGGGGGACCTCTCGCGAGAGACCCAGTACTTC
TRBV4-2	.	.	TRBJ1-6	CASSQESVRLQNNSPLHF	TGTGCCAGCAGCCAAGAAAGTGTACGGCTGCAAAATAATTCACCCCTCCACTTT
TRBV5-6	TRBD1	.	TRBJ1-1	CASSLGTGGREAFF	TGTGCCAGCAGCTTGGGGACAGGGGGCCGGGAAGCTTTCTTT